The next 31 T cell receptor beta chains were all read from a single sample in a study of cytomegalovirus exposure and HLA in healthy donors. Researchers ran the PCR with 60 Vbeta and 13 Jbeta primers. Data came from immunoSEQ multiplex PCR; TCRdb stores just in-frame clones and leaves some out. Among 130,000 or so clones listed, approximately 8.9% were seen once. Sequenced sample: PBMCs. The receptors were sampled from a woman aged 40 to 50 in good health and CMV-seropositive.

V gene TRBV29-1 combines with J gene TRBJ1-1; 7 bases agree with TRBD1. CDR3 length equals 13 residues. J was trimmed by 6 bases and V by 4 bases; bases with no gene match: 8. The germline V gene has CDR1 SQVTM and CDR2 ANQGSEA. The CDR3 region is CSVARRGSAEAFF. CDR3 sequence (DNA): TGCAGCGTTGCCCGCAGGGGGAGCGCTGAAGCTTTCTTT.

This clone has only a few counts. The chain is built from TRBV19 and TRBJ2-7, with a tentative D call TRBD2 (6 bases). V was trimmed by 2 bases and J by 3 bases, leaving 14 bases between them. CDR1 and CDR2 from the germline V gene are LNHDA and SQIVND (reference sequence). This CDR3 has 15 residues. The CDR3 region is CASSILLGGLYEQYF. The CDR3 DNA sequence: TGTGCCAGTAGTATACTCCTGGGAGGCCTCTACGAGCAGTACTTC.

This clone has only a few counts. The rearrangement joins TRBV5-1 to TRBJ2-2; possibly TRBD1 for D (6 bases). This CDR3 has 16 residues. Trimming removed 0 bases from V and 0 bases from J, with 9 bases in between. The germline V gene has CDR1 SGHRS and CDR2 YFSETQ. The CDR3 loop reads CASSLAGTPNTGELFF. The CDR3 region has the DNA TGCGCCAGCAGCTTGGCCGGGACACCGAACACCGGGGAGCTGTTTTTT.

The rearrangement joins TRBV6-1 to TRBJ1-2, with D hard to call. This CDR3 is built from 16 residues. V lost 1 base and J 2 bases, leaving 14 bases between the germline ends. The germline V gene encodes CDR1 MNHNS and CDR2 SASEGT. The CDR3 region has the DNA TGTGCCAGCAGTGAAGTGAGGAGGGCCACGAACTATGGCTACACCTTC. This translates into CASSEVRRATNYGYTF.

This clone was detected a few times. V usage is TRBV18 and J usage is TRBJ1-2, with 8 bases that match TRBD1. The ends lost 6 bases at V and 7 bases at J; junction bases unmatched: 10. The CDR3 covers 14 residues. Germline-derived CDR1 and CDR2 are KGHSH and LQKENI. The CDR3 sequence is CASSPEGQGSGYTF. CDR3 in DNA: TGTGCCAGCTCTCCAGAAGGACAGGGCAGTGGCTACACCTTC.

In this sample, this clone turned up a few times. The chain has TRBV14 and TRBJ2-3; D perhaps matches TRBD2 (6 bases). Germline V gene sequence: CDR1 SGHDN, CDR2 FVKESK. CDR3 length: 17 amino acids. The ends were cut back, 4 bases at V and 5 bases at J, with 22 bases in the middle. This CDR3 reads CASSLSPSGLVGDTQYF. CDR3 nucleotide sequence: TGTGCCAGCAGCCTCAGCCCCAGCGGGTTGGTTGGAGATACGCAGTATTTT.

CDR3: CASSSGAWSSYEQYF. Here the CDR3 DNA reads TGTGCCAGCAGCTCCGGTGCCTGGAGCTCCTACGAGCAGTACTTC. J is TRBJ2-7 and V is TRBV7-9; D unclear. The CDR3 loop spans 15 amino acids. V lost 4 bases and J 0 bases, leaving 13 bases between the germline ends. The germline gives CDR1 SEHNR, CDR2 FQNEAQ (reference sequence). Based on the CDR3 plus reference TRBV7-9 and TRBJ2-7, the full variable domain is DTGVSQNPRHKITKRGQNVTFRCDPISEHNRLYWYRQTLGQGPEFLTYFQNEAQLEKSRLLSDRFSAERPKGSFSTLEIQRTEQGDSAMYLCASSSGAWSSYEQYFGPGTRLTVT.

This clone was counted between two and nine times. The rearrangement joins TRBV2 to TRBJ1-5; 7 bases are a match to TRBD1. The germline V gene encodes CDR1 SNHLY and CDR2 FYNNEI. Trimming at V came to 9 bases and at J to 7 bases, leaving 9 bases not matched to a gene. The CDR3 is made up of 13 amino acids. CDR3 in amino acids: CARSLQGVQPQHF. The DNA of the CDR3 is TGTGCCAGAAGTCTTCAGGGGGTCCAGCCCCAGCATTTT.

There are a few counts of this clone. The V and J genes are TRBV5-1 and TRBJ2-5; tentatively, D is TRBD2 (7 bases). CDR1 and CDR2 (germline): SGHRS, YFSETQ. Trimming took 3 bases from V and 5 from J, leaving 14 bases between them. CDR3 length: 14 amino acids. Here the CDR3 DNA reads TGCGCCAGCAGCTCTGGGGGGGCCGTCGAGACCCAGTACTTC. Translating it yields CASSSGGAVETQYF.

The chain employs TRBV2 and TRBJ1-4, with 7 bases that match TRBD1. The length of the CDR3 is 12 residues. Germline CDR1 SNHLY, CDR2 FYNNEI. V lost 6 bases to trimming and J lost 8 bases; unmatched junction nucleotides: 3. The CDR3 here is CASSRGTEKLFF. CDR3 DNA sequence: TGTGCCAGCAGCAGGGGGACGGAAAAACTGTTTTTT.

The V gene is TRBV7-8, the J gene TRBJ2-2; TRBD1 is a possible D gene (5 bases). The V gene's germline CDR1 is SGHVS and CDR2 FQNEAQ. The V and J ends lost 3 bases and 1 base respectively, with 6 bases between them. The CDR3 covers 14 residues. As DNA, the CDR3 is TGTGCCAGCAGCTTTGACAGGAACACCGGGGAGCTGTTTTTT. This gives the protein CASSFDRNTGELFF.

In this sample, this clone turned up a few times. The chain is built from TRBV18 and TRBJ1-5, with unresolved D. V was pared by 3 bases and J by 5 bases, with 8 bases between. The CDR3 spans 13 residues. Germline CDR1 reads KGHSH; CDR2 reads LQKENI. The CDR3 loop reads CASSPGLDQPQHF. The CDR3, as DNA: TGTGCCAGCTCACCCGGTTTGGATCAGCCCCAGCATTTT.

In this sample, this clone turned up a few times. The chain uses TRBV19 and TRBJ2-7, with D tentatively TRBD2 (5 bases). CDR3 length equals 13 residues. The V end lost 3 bases, the J end lost 3 bases, and 9 bases lay between the germline ends. From germline, CDR1 is LNHDA and CDR2 SQIVND (reference sequence). The CDR3 loop is CASSINGGYEQYF. CDR3 in DNA: TGTGCCAGTAGTATTAACGGAGGCTACGAGCAGTACTTC.

This clone has only a few counts. This sequence joins TRBV6-6 and TRBJ1-1; TRBD1 matches 10 bases. This CDR3 comprises 14 residues. Losses at the gene ends were 6 bases for V and 4 bases for J; bases not matched to a gene: 5. Germline V CDR1 and CDR2: MNHNY, SVGAGI (reference sequence). CDR3: CASSPTGGGTEAFF. CDR3 sequence (DNA): TGTGCCAGCAGCCCGACAGGGGGCGGCACTGAAGCTTTCTTT.

V gene TRBV18 combines with J gene TRBJ2-2; D gene uncertain. Germline V gene lookup returns CDR1 KGHSH and CDR2 LQKENI. The V gene lost 0 bases and the J gene lost 3 bases, with 8 bases spanning the gap. There are 15 residues in the CDR3. The CDR3 protein is CASSPPSSDTGELFF. The CDR3 DNA reads as TGTGCCAGCTCACCACCGAGTTCGGACACCGGGGAGCTGTTTTTT.

This chain connects TRBV18 to TRBJ2-5; 7 bases are shared with TRBD1. With 6 bases clipped from V and 1 base from J, the junction kept 14 bases outside the gene matches. Germline V gene sequence: CDR1 KGHSH, CDR2 LQKENI. CDR3 size: 17 residues. CDR3 protein: CASSPRVGQSGQETQYF. CDR3 nucleotide sequence: TGTGCCAGCTCCCCCAGGGTGGGACAGTCGGGCCAAGAGACCCAGTACTTC.

Only a few counts were recorded for this clone. The chain couples TRBV5-1 to TRBJ1-1; 8 nucleotides align to TRBD1. The V gene end was trimmed by 7 bases and the J gene end by 2 bases; junction bases not matched to a gene: 10. Germline V gene sequence: CDR1 SGHRS, CDR2 YFSETQ. The CDR3 extends over 15 amino acids. The DNA for the CDR3 is TGCGCCAGCGGATTGGACCAGGGGGCTAACACTGAAGCTTTCTTT. Amino acid sequence: CASGLDQGANTEAFF.

This clone was recorded a few times. The gene calls are TRBV2 and TRBJ2-3, with unresolved D. The CDR3 loop spans 13 amino acids. CDR1 and CDR2 from the germline V gene are SNHLY and FYNNEI. The V end was cut by 6 bases, the J end by 0 bases, with 7 bases between. DNA of the CDR3: TGTGCCAGCAGCCCGTCCAGCACAGATACGCAGTATTTT. Its translation is CASSPSSTDTQYF.

This clone was detected a few times. The CDR3 DNA reads as TGTGCCAGCAGCTTACAGGGGGCGGTGAACACTGAAGCTTTCTTT. Translating gives CASSLQGAVNTEAFF. The rearrangement joins TRBV7-8 to TRBJ1-1; TRBD1 agrees at 8 bases. Germline V lookup: CDR1 SGHVS, CDR2 FQNEAQ. Losses at the gene ends were 2 bases for V and 0 bases for J; bases not matched to a gene: 2. The CDR3 is made up of 15 amino acids.

The rearrangement uses TRBV2 and TRBJ1-1, with 8 bases identical to TRBD1. The CDR3 length is 14 residues. Germline-derived CDR1 and CDR2 are SNHLY and FYNNEI. V lost 6 bases, J lost 6 bases, and 9 bases stayed unmatched. CDR3 sequence reads: CASRDRVTRAEAFF. DNA for the CDR3: TGTGCCAGCAGGGACAGGGTCACACGGGCTGAAGCTTTCTTT.

The table lists this clone with a few counts. V is TRBV11-2 and J is TRBJ2-7, with D hard to call. V was shortened by 1 base and J by 5 bases, with 3 bases between the two germline ends. This CDR3 spans 11 amino acids. Germline V lookup: CDR1 SGHAT, CDR2 FQNNGV. DNA of the CDR3: TGTGCCAGCAGCTTAGCGGACGAGCAGTACTTC. Translated: CASSLADEQYF.

This chain uses TRBV5-1 with TRBJ2-3; TRBD1 matches 10 bases. Germline V gene lookup returns CDR1 SGHRS and CDR2 YFSETQ. The CDR3 sequence is 15 residues long. V lost 1 base, J lost 4 bases, and 3 bases stayed unmatched. The CDR3 bases are TGCGCCAGCAGCTTGACGGGACAGGGGTCAGATACGCAGTATTTT. This codes for CASSLTGQGSDTQYF.

This clone was found a few times. V and J are TRBV19 and TRBJ1-2, with TRBD1 matching over 9 bases. V trimming: 3 bases; J trimming: 7 bases; junction bases outside the gene matches: 6. Germline CDR1 is LNHDA and CDR2 is SQIVND (reference sequence). CDR3 size: 14 residues. CDR3 sequence: CASSIGGQGVGYTF. As DNA, the CDR3 is TGTGCCAGTAGTATTGGGGGACAGGGTGTTGGCTACACCTTC. Variable domain in full (rest from reference TRBV19 and TRBJ1-2): DGGITQSPKYLFRKEGQNVTLSCEQNLNHDAMYWYRQDPGQGLRLIYYSQIVNDFQKGDIAEGYSVSREKKESFPLTVTSAQKNPTAFYLCASSIGGQGVGYTFGSGTRLTVV.

The chain carries TRBV5-1 and TRBJ2-3, with 7 bases that match TRBD2. From germline, CDR1 is SGHRS and CDR2 YFSETQ. CDR3 length: 17 residues. Trimming removed 0 bases from V and 1 base from J; junction bases left unmatched: 8. In nucleotides, the CDR3 is TGCGCCAGCAGCTTGGACGGGGGGAACCCACGCACAGATACGCAGTATTTT. It translates to CASSLDGGNPRTDTQYF.

This chain connects TRBV4-2 to TRBJ1-2; tentatively, D is TRBD1 (5 bases). The CDR3 covers 12 residues. Germline V lookup: CDR1 LGHNA, CDR2 YNFKEQ. Trimming took off 1 base at V and 7 bases at J, with 7 bases between the two ends. Here the CDR3 reads CASSQVTGGYTF. Written as DNA, the CDR3 is TGTGCCAGCAGCCAAGTCACAGGTGGCTACACCTTC.

This clone showed up just a few times. V usage is TRBV5-1 and J usage is TRBJ2-4; TRBD1 matches 8 bases. With 4 bases clipped from V and 1 base from J, the junction kept 4 bases outside the gene matches. From germline, CDR1 is SGHRS and CDR2 YFSETQ. This CDR3 comprises 15 residues. The CDR3 is CASSLDRAAKNIQYF. Here the CDR3 DNA reads TGCGCCAGCAGCCTGGACAGGGCGGCCAAAAACATTCAGTACTTC.

This clone is large in the sample. This specimen includes other DNA sequences encoding the same CDR3. The chain carries TRBV11-3 and TRBJ1-1; perhaps TRBD1 as D (6 bases). Germline-derived CDR1 and CDR2 are SGHNT and YENEEA. The CDR3 loop spans 14 amino acids. V shed 0 bases and J shed 9 bases, with 14 bases lying between them. CDR3 nucleotide sequence: TGTGCCAGCAGCTTAGATTTGGGGGCCGGGAAAGCTTTCTTT. Protein product: CASSLDLGAGKAFF.

The V call is TRBV5-1, the J call TRBJ1-4; 12 positions agree with TRBD1. Germline V gene sequence: CDR1 SGHRS, CDR2 YFSETQ. The V gene end was trimmed by 7 bases and the J gene end by 7 bases; junction bases not matched to a gene: 8. The CDR3 runs 15 residues. CDR3 DNA sequence: TGCGCCAGCGGTAACGGGGACAGGGGGCCTGAAAAACTGTTTTTT. It specifies CASGNGDRGPEKLFF.

This clone was counted a few times. The CDR3: CASGQYNSPLHF. CDR3 in DNA: TGTGCCAGTGGACAGTATAATTCACCCCTCCACTTT. V usage is TRBV19 and J usage is TRBJ1-6; D might be TRBD1 (6 bases). The CDR3 is 12 amino acids. Germline loops: CDR1 LNHDA, CDR2 SQIVND (reference sequence). Trimming removed 8 bases from V and 4 bases from J, with 6 bases in between. The full variable domain, its missing parts supplied by reference TRBV19 and TRBJ1-6, is DGGITQSPKYLFRKEGQNVTLSCEQNLNHDAMYWYRQDPGQGLRLIYYSQIVNDFQKGDIAEGYSVSREKKESFPLTVTSAQKNPTAFYLCASGQYNSPLHFGNGTRLTVT.

This chain joins TRBV5-1 and TRBJ1-1; D unclear. CDR3 size: 14 residues. Trimming left V 0 bases short and J 8 bases short, with 14 bases between. Germline CDR1 is SGHRS and CDR2 is YFSETQ. The CDR3 sequence: CASSLEARLGEAFF. The CDR3 bases are TGCGCCAGCAGCTTGGAGGCCCGCCTAGGCGAAGCTTTCTTT.

This clone was detected a few times. V and J are TRBV6-1 and TRBJ2-2; TRBD2 aligns across 12 bases. V dropped 4 bases and J dropped 5; count of bases not matched to a gene: 5. This CDR3 region has 16 residues. CDR1 is MNHNS, CDR2 SASEGT, per germline. CDR3 DNA: TGTGCCAGCAGTGCACTCGGACTAGCGGGGACCGGGGAGCTGTTTTTT. Amino acids: CASSALGLAGTGELFF.